This TCR beta chain was retrieved from a study of blood T cell repertoires in COVID-19. Study-wide context: T cells, B-cell-depleted T cells, or PBMCs supplied cDNA or gDNA.

Participant-given clinical history determined each cohort assignment. Recovered Cohort 3 donors showed two negative PCRs, clearance, or symptom resolution. The CDR3 spans 17 residues. The V and J ends lost 0 bases and 0 bases, in that order; junction bases with no gene match: 3. CDR1 and CDR2 (germline): GTSNPN, SVGIG (reference sequence). TCRdb's table, derived via immunoSEQ multiplex PCR, lists solely in-frame clones and lacks some. The sample shows around 210,000 clones, more than 70% of them seen only once. Input material: PBMCs or T cells enriched from blood (not recorded which). V gene TRBV30 combines with J gene TRBJ1-6; TRBD1 agrees at 9 bases. The sequence came from a woman between 18 and 29 years old who had recovered from COVID-19. The CDR3 region is CAWSVGTGSSYNSPLHF. In nucleotides, the CDR3 is TGTGCCTGGAGTGTAGGGACAGGGAGCTCCTATAATTCACCCCTCCACTTT.